Following are 9 T cell receptor beta chains from one sample sequenced in a study of Graves' ophthalmopathy and Graves' hyperthyroidism. RNA transcripts were the source from which TCR beta CDR3 regions were amplified. HTBI primers primed a first-round RT-PCR, and a second-round multiplex PCR followed. TCRdb called the multiplex PCR reads again in MiXCR, with one record for every CDR3 protein. This table holds around 1,200,000 distinct CDR3 sequences, about two fifths found once. The specimen sequenced was peripheral blood or thyroid tissue (not recorded which). Source of these receptors: an adult man with Graves' hyperthyroidism.

The rearrangement links TRBV2 to TRBJ2-6; the D gene is possibly TRBD2 (6 bases). Trimming stripped 5 bases from V and 0 bases from J, with 14 bases between. CDR1 and CDR2 from the germline V gene are SNHLY and FYNNEI. There are 17 residues in the CDR3. The CDR3 DNA is TGTGCCAGCAGTCTCCTCGCGGGGTTCTCTGGGGCCAACGTCCTGACTTTC. Its protein is CASSLLAGFSGANVLTF. The whole variable domain, filled in from reference TRBV2 and TRBJ2-6, reads EPEVTQTPSHQVTQMGQEVILRCVPISNHLYFYWYRQILGQKVEFLVSFYNNEISEKSEIFDDQFSVERPDGSNFTLKIRSTKLEDSAMYFCASSLLAGFSGANVLTFGAGSRLTVL.

This clonotype was recorded at least ten times. The chain employs TRBV11-2 and TRBJ2-7; D is uncertain. Trimming left V 5 bases short and J 4 bases short, with 9 bases between. The CDR3 sequence is 12 residues long. The germline CDR1 and CDR2 sequences are SGHAT and FQNNGV. The CDR3: CASSTWIYEQYF. The CDR3 DNA sequence: TGTGCCAGCAGCACATGGATTTACGAGCAGTACTTC.

To note about this clonotype: At one end, the junction sequence differs from germline, possibly due to a read error. The CDR3 nucleotides read TGTGCCAGCAGTATCGGACAGGGGGCGCAAAGATATTTT. It specifies CASSIGQGAQRYF. The chain employs TRBV10-3 and TRBJ1-3; 11 nucleotides line up with TRBD1. CDR3 length equals 13 residues. Germline-derived CDR1 and CDR2 are ENHRY and SYGVKD.

The chain has TRBV7-8 and TRBJ2-5; D might be TRBD1 or TRBD2, each matching 5 bases. The CDR3 runs 18 residues. Germline V lookup: CDR1 SGHVS, CDR2 FQNEAQ. V lost 4 bases, J lost 5 bases, and 26 bases lay in between. DNA of the CDR3: TGTGCCAGCAGCTCGAGAAGTGAGAACACCGGGGCGGGCGAGACCCAGTACTTC. The encoded protein is CASSSRSENTGAGETQYF.

This clonotype was seen only a few times. This chain joins TRBV4-3 and TRBJ2-2, with 8 bases matching TRBD1. Unmatched junction bases numbered 3, after V lost 6 bases and J lost 3 bases. CDR1 and CDR2 (germline): LGHNA, YSLEER. This CDR3 is built from 14 residues. The CDR3 coding sequence is TGCGCCAGCAGTCACAGGGGGGACACCGGGGAGCTGTTTTTT. This gives the protein CASSHRGDTGELFF.

This clonotype was picked up many times. The V call is TRBV20-1, the J call TRBJ2-7, with D possibly being TRBD2 (6 bases). V lost 6 bases and J 3 bases, leaving 18 bases between the germline ends. The CDR3 totals 14 residues. Germline V gene data show CDR1 as DFQATT and CDR2 as SNEGSKA (reference sequence). CDR3 sequence (DNA): TGCAGTGCAACACCGGGGGTTTTCGGCTACGAGCAGTACTTC. Residues: CSATPGVFGYEQYF.

This clonotype was found once. The CDR3, as DNA: TGTGCCAGCAGTGAAGTTTTAGGGGGACGGGGGGCCGAGCAGTTCTTC. Translated, it gives CASSEVLGGRGAEQFF. This chain links TRBV25-1 with TRBJ2-1; D is possibly TRBD2 (7 bases). This CDR3 comprises 16 residues. Trimming took off 2 bases at V and 10 bases at J, with 21 bases between the two ends. CDR1 and CDR2 from the germline V gene are MGHDK and SYGVNS.

At least ten counts were recorded for this clonotype. The rearrangement joins TRBV10-3 to TRBJ2-7; 8 bases are shared with TRBD2. CDR3 length equals 15 residues. The germline gives CDR1 ENHRY, CDR2 SYGVKD. The V and J ends lost 6 bases and 4 bases, in that order; junction bases with no gene match: 11. CDR3 sequence reads: CAIRGGRGGGYEQYF. The CDR3 coding sequence is TGTGCCATCAGGGGTGGTCGGGGGGGGGGATACGAGCAGTACTTC.

This clonotype has at least ten counts. V usage is TRBV20-1 and J usage is TRBJ2-7, with TRBD2 as a possible D gene (7 bases). The V and J ends lost 6 bases and 6 bases respectively, with 24 bases between them. The length of the CDR3 is 15 residues. The germline V gene encodes CDR1 DFQATT and CDR2 SNEGSKA (reference sequence). The CDR3 reads CSASPGAGDSREQYF. The CDR3 region has the DNA TGCAGTGCGAGCCCGGGGGCGGGAGATTCGCGCGAGCAGTACTTC.